The next 14 T cell receptor beta chains were all read from a single sample in a study of Ad26.COV2.S vaccination and SARS-CoV-2 variants. Indicated treatment: around 19 received Ad26.COV2.S at low or high dose, single or two shots; several received placebo; per-sample allocation not given. Vaccine and placebo recipients were sampled on day 63 after the first injection. Produced via immunoSEQ multiplex PCR; TCRdb's table is partial and in-frame only. Among about 480,000 clones listed, 87% were seen once. Sequenced material: peripheral blood, taken in a trial of Ad26.COV2.S vaccine versus placebo. Source of these receptors: a person between 18 and 59 years old who received the Ad26.COV2.S COVID-19 vaccine or a placebo.

The gene calls are TRBV7-9 and TRBJ1-1; D is unresolved. Germline V lookup: CDR1 SEHNR, CDR2 FQNEAQ (reference sequence). The CDR3 is made up of 16 amino acids. The V and J ends lost 3 bases and 1 base respectively, with 15 bases between them. The CDR3 here is CASSLGAGVANTEAFF. CDR3 DNA: TGTGCCAGCAGCTTGGGAGCTGGGGTGGCGAACACTGAAGCTTTCTTT.

Of note for this clone: Other DNA sequences from this sample encode an identical CDR3 as well. The chain couples TRBV5-4 to TRBJ2-7, with a tentative D call TRBD2 (5 bases). There are 14 residues in the CDR3. V shed 0 bases and J shed 1 base, with 8 bases lying between them. The germline V gene has CDR1 SGHNT and CDR2 YYREEE (reference sequence). The CDR3 loop is CASSLGGSSYEQYF. The DNA of the CDR3 is TGTGCCAGCAGCTTGGGTGGGAGTTCCTACGAGCAGTACTTC.

The sample holds one count of this clone. Other DNA sequences in the sample encode the same CDR3. This rearrangement joins TRBV27 to TRBJ2-7, with D perhaps given as TRBD1 or TRBD2 (5 bases each). Between the trimmed V and J ends, which lost 5 bases and 2 bases, there was a span of 10 bases. Germline values: CDR1 MNHEY, CDR2 SMNVEV (reference sequence). CDR3 length: 13 residues. Here the CDR3 reads CASSPGRTYEQYF. The DNA of the CDR3 is TGTGCCAGCAGTCCGGGACGAACCTACGAGCAGTACTTC.

The chain uses TRBV6-5 and TRBJ1-2; 11 bases are a match to TRBD1. The V gene's germline CDR1 is MNHEY and CDR2 SVGAGI. The CDR3 has 15 amino acids. J gave up 3 bases and V 5 bases, and 5 bases lay outside the gene matches. The CDR3 loop is CASSPRDRGDYGYTF. CDR3 bases: TGTGCCAGCAGTCCCCGGGACAGGGGGGACTATGGCTACACCTTC.

J is TRBJ1-5 and V is TRBV30, with 10 bases aligning to TRBD1. After removal of 2 bases from V and 2 bases from J, the junction contained 3 bases not matched to a gene. This CDR3 region has 15 residues. The germline CDR1 and CDR2 sequences are GTSNPN and SVGIG (reference sequence). CDR3 sequence: CAWSSGQGGNQPQHF. Written as DNA, the CDR3 is TGTGCCTGGAGTTCCGGACAGGGGGGCAATCAGCCCCAGCATTTT. The full variable domain, in which reference TRBV30 and TRBJ1-5 provide the parts outside the CDR3, is SQTIHQWPATLVQPVGSPLSLECTVEGTSNPNLYWYRQAAGRGLQLLFYSVGIGQISSEVPQNLSASRPQDRQFILSSKKLLLSDSGFYLCAWSSGQGGNQPQHFGDGTRLSIL.

The V gene is TRBV6-2 or TRBV6-3, the J gene TRBJ2-3, with 7 bases that match TRBD1. Germline CDR1 is MNHEY and CDR2 is SVGEGT. This CDR3 is built from 15 residues. V gave up 5 bases and J gave up 3 bases; unmatched junction bases: 8. For the CDR3, the DNA is TGTGCCAGCAGTCGACCGGACAGGCCGACAGATACGCAGTATTTT. Protein: CASSRPDRPTDTQYF.

V is TRBV5-5 and J is TRBJ1-4, with TRBD1 as a possible D gene (6 bases). CDR1 SGHKS and CDR2 YYEKEE come from the germline V gene (reference sequence). Trimming shortened V by 0 bases and J by 6 bases, and 9 bases separated the two germline ends. The CDR3 loop spans 14 amino acids. The CDR3 DNA follows: TGTGCCAGCAGCTTGGGGGACATCTATGAAAAACTGTTTTTT. Translating it yields CASSLGDIYEKLFF. The variable domain in full, with the rest retrieved from reference TRBV5-5 and TRBJ1-4, is DAGVTQSPTHLIKTRGQQVTLRCSPISGHKSVSWYQQVLGQGPQFIFQYYEKEERGRGNFPDRFSARQFPNYSSELNVNALLLGDSALYLCASSLGDIYEKLFFGSGTQLSVL.

CDR3 bases: TGTGCCAGCAGCTTAATTGGTGGAGACACTGAAGCTTTCTTT. Amino acid sequence: CASSLIGGDTEAFF. The rearrangement uses TRBV7-3 and TRBJ1-1, with unresolved D. V gave up 1 base and J gave up 3 bases, with 9 bases separating them. This CDR3 region has 14 residues. Germline V gene lookup returns CDR1 SGHTA and CDR2 FQGTGA.

This sequence joins TRBV6-5 and TRBJ1-1, with D perhaps TRBD1 (6 bases). Trimming removed 7 bases from V and 4 bases from J, with 19 bases in between. The CDR3 extends over 15 amino acids. From germline, CDR1 is MNHEY and CDR2 SVGAGI. As DNA, the CDR3 is TGTGCCAGCAACACAGGGAGCAGAGTTTTCACTGAAGCTTTCTTT. This encodes CASNTGSRVFTEAFF.

This chain links TRBV5-4 with TRBJ2-6, with 10 bases fitting TRBD1. Trimming took 4 bases from V and 4 from J; bases not matched to a gene: 5. Germline assignment: CDR1 SGHNT and CDR2 YYREEE (reference sequence). The CDR3 covers 16 residues. CDR3 sequence reads: CASSEGQGPGANVLTF. The CDR3 bases are TGTGCCAGCAGCGAGGGACAGGGGCCCGGGGCCAACGTCCTGACTTTC.

The V gene is TRBV19, the J gene TRBJ2-7, with 8 nucleotides matching TRBD2. The V segment lost 4 bases and the J segment 1 base; nucleotides outside the gene matches: 18. The CDR3 is 19 amino acids. In germline, CDR1 is LNHDA, CDR2 SQIVND (reference sequence). This chain's CDR3 is CASSTAARRGGAGSYEQYF. DNA of the CDR3: TGTGCCAGTAGTACTGCGGCCCGACGGGGGGGGGCAGGTTCCTACGAGCAGTACTTC.

V is TRBV5-1 and J is TRBJ2-7; 8 nucleotides match TRBD1. The CDR3 contains 14 residues. Trimming at V came to 3 bases and at J to 0 bases, leaving 2 bases not matched to a gene. CDR1 SGHRS and CDR2 YFSETQ come from the germline V gene. DNA of the CDR3: TGCGCCAGCAGCTCAGGGGGCCGCTCCTACGAGCAGTACTTC. It translates to CASSSGGRSYEQYF.

This chain links TRBV5-1 with TRBJ1-2; TRBD1 might be the D (5 bases). The ends were cut back, 3 bases at V and 2 bases at J, with 17 bases in the middle. Germline lookup yields CDR1 SGHRS and CDR2 YFSETQ. This CDR3 is built from 16 residues. CDR3 protein: CASSSQGSGINYGYTF. In DNA, the CDR3 is TGCGCCAGCAGCTCCCAGGGATCGGGGATCAACTATGGCTACACCTTC.

This clone was detected ten times or more. J is TRBJ2-1 and V is TRBV6-5; tentatively, D is TRBD2 (5 bases). V dropped 8 bases and J dropped 8 bases, with 16 bases sitting between them. The CDR3 is 13 residues long. Germline V gene data show CDR1 as MNHEY and CDR2 as SVGAGI. CDR3 sequence (DNA): TGTGCCAGCGCCGGAGCGGTGAGGGATGAGCAGTTCTTC. Translation: CASAGAVRDEQFF.